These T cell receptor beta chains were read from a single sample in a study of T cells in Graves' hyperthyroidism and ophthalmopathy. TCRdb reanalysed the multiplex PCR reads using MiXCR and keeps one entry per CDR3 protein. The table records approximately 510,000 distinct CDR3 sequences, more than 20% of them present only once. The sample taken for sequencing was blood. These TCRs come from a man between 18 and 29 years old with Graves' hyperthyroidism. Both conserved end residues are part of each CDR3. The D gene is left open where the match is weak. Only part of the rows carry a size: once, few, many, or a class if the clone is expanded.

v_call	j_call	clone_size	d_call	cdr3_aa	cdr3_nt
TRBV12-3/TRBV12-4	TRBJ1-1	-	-	CASSLGGAEACF	TGTGCCAGCAGCCTGGGGGGCGCTGAAGCTTGCTTT
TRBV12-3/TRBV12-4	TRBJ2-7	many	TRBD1	CASSGDRGHGEQYF	TGTGCCAGCAGTGGGGACAGGGGGCACGGCGAGCAGTACTTC
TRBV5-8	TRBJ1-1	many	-	CASSLREFRGQAFF	TGTGCCAGCAGCCTGAGAGAGTTCCGGGGCCAAGCTTTCTTT
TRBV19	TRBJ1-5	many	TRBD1	CASSPTGASQPQHF	TGTGCCAGTAGCCCGACAGGGGCATCTCAGCCCCAGCATTTT
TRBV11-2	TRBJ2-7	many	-	CASSLEPGNHEQYF	TGTGCCAGCAGCTTAGAACCAGGGAATCACGAGCAGTACTTC
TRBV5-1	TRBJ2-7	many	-	CASNRDGSYEQYF	TGCGCCAGCAACCGGGACGGCTCCTACGAGCAGTACTTC
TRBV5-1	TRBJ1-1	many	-	CASSIGQYTEAFF	TGCGCCAGCAGCATCGGACAGTACACTGAAGCTTTCTTT
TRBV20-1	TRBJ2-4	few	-	CSAGVIQNIQYF	TGCAGTGCAGGGGTTATTCAAAACATTCAGTACTTC
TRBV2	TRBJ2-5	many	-	CASSEQGALTETQYF	TGTGCCAGCAGTGAACAAGGGGCCCTTACTGAGACCCAGTACTTC
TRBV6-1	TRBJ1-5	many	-	CASRELGSQPQHF	TGTGCCAGCAGAGAATTAGGTAGTCAGCCCCAGCATTTT
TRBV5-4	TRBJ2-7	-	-	CASSLYGGIYEQYF	TGTGCCAGCAGCTTGTATGGGGGTATTTACGAGCAGTACTTC
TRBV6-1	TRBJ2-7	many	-	CASSEGRQTTYEQYF	TGTGCCAGCAGTGAAGGGAGACAGACTACTTACGAGCAGTACTTC
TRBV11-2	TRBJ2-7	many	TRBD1	CASSFYPGTGEYEQYF	TGTGCCAGCAGCTTCTACCCCGGGACAGGGGAGTACGAGCAGTACTTC
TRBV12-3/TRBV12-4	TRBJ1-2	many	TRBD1	CASSPREGADGYTF	TGTGCCAGCAGTCCGCGGGAGGGGGCGGATGGCTACACCTTC
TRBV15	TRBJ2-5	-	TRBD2	CATSRGPSGGQTQYF	TGTGCCACCAGCAGGGGCCCCAGCGGGGGACAGACCCAGTACTTC
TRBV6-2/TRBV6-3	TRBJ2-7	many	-	CASSYLGRNYEQYF	TGTGCCAGCAGTTACTTAGGGCGGAATTACGAGCAGTACTTC
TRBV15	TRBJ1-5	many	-	CATGERRGGGQPQHF	TGTGCCACCGGCGAGCGAAGGGGCGGGGGTCAGCCCCAGCATTTT
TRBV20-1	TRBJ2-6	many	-	CSASPSVGRAFSGANVLTF	TGCAGTGCTAGCCCTTCCGTTGGCAGGGCGTTCTCTGGGGCCAACGTCCTGACTTTC
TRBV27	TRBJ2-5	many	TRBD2	CASSLRRGVETQYF	TGTGCCAGCAGTTTACGTCGGGGGGTAGAGACCCAGTACTTC
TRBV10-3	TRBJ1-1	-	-	CAIARQNTEACF	TGTGCCATCGCCCGGCAGAACACTGAAGCTTGCTTT
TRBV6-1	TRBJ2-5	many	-	CASSPAGNRLRKTQYF	TGTGCCAGCAGTCCCGCCGGCAACAGGCTTCGGAAGACCCAGTACTTC
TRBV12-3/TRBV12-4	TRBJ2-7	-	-	CASSYVSGSSYEQYF	TGTGCCAGCAGTTACGTGTCAGGGTCCTCCTACGAGCAGTACTTC
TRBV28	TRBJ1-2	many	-	CASHTGNYGYTF	TGTGCCAGCCACACAGGGAACTATGGCTACACCTTC
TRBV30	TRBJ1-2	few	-	CASLNYGYTF	TGTGCCTCCCTAAACTATGGCTACACCTTC
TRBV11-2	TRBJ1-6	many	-	CASSTGTVDSPLHF	TGTGCCAGCAGCACCGGGACCGTGGATTCACCCCTCCACTTT
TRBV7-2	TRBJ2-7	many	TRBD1	CASSRDRAAYEQYF	TGTGCCAGCAGCCGGGACAGGGCGGCCTACGAGCAGTACTTC
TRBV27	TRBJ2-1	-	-	CASSLSSGFNEQFF	TGTGCCAGCAGTTTATCTAGCGGTTTCAATGAGCAGTTCTTC
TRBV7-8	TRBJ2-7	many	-	CASSLAGPSYEQYF	TGTGCCAGCAGCTTAGCTGGACCTTCCTACGAGCAGTACTTC
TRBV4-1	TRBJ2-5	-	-	CASSRATGTQYF	TGCGCCAGCAGCCGAGCCACCGGGACCCAGTACTTC
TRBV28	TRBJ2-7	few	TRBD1	CASSTDRDYEQYF	TGTGCCAGCAGTACAGACAGGGACTACGAGCAGTACTTC
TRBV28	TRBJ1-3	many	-	CASSFGSTGNTIYF	TGTGCCAGCAGTTTTGGGTCTACTGGAAACACCATATATTTT
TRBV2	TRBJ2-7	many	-	CASKGLTSYEQYF	TGTGCCAGCAAGGGACTCACCTCCTACGAGCAGTACTTC
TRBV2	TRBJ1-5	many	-	CASSELSQNSNQPQHF	TGTGCCAGCAGTGAATTGTCACAAAATAGCAATCAGCCCCAGCATTTT
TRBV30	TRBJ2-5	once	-	CAWSADRQETQYF	TGTGCCTGGAGTGCTGACAGACAAGAGACCCAGTACTTC
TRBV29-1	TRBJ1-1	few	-	CSGRARWNTEAFF	TGCAGCGGGCGCGCCCGGTGGAACACTGAAGCTTTCTTT
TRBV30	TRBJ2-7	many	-	CAWSAGFSYEQYF	TGTGCCTGGAGTGCAGGGTTCTCCTACGAGCAGTACTTC
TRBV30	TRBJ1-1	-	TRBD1	CASKGDRGSTEAFF	TGTGCCTCAAAAGGGGACAGGGGGAGCACTGAAGCTTTCTTT
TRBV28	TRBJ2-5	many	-	CASSQAAAETQYF	TGTGCCAGCAGTCAAGCGGCCGCCGAGACCCAGTACTTC
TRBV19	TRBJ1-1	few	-	CASSIGRNSVMNTEAFF	TGTGCCAGTAGTATAGGTAGGAACAGCGTTATGAACACTGAAGCTTTCTTT
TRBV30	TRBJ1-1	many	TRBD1	CAYGTGPWSTEAFF	TGTGCCTATGGGACAGGGCCCTGGAGCACTGAAGCTTTCTTT
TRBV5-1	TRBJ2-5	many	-	CASSGRQIQETQYF	TGCGCCAGCAGTGGGAGACAGATACAAGAGACCCAGTACTTC
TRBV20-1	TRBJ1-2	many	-	CSARMGREVYGYTF	TGCAGTGCTAGGATGGGCAGGGAAGTCTATGGCTACACCTTC
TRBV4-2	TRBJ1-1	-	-	CASMGAGHFNTEAFF	TGTGCCAGCATGGGGGCCGGACACTTCAACACTGAAGCTTTCTTT
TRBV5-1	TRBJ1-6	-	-	CASSLTGTIDSPLHF	TGCGCCAGCAGCTTGACAGGTACTATCGATTCACCCCTCCACTTT
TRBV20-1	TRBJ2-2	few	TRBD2	CSASVAGGNTGELFF	TGCAGTGCTAGTGTCGCGGGGGGGAACACCGGGGAGCTGTTTTTT
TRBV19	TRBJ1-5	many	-	CASSMSTASNQPQHF	TGTGCCAGTAGTATGAGTACGGCGAGCAATCAGCCCCAGCATTTT
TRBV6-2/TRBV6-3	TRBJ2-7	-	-	CASSETTTGLEQYF	TGTGCCAGCAGCGAAACTACTACGGGGCTAGAGCAGTACTTC
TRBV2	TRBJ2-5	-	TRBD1	CASSDGDRGLGETQYF	TGTGCCAGCAGTGATGGTGACAGGGGGCTGGGAGAGACCCAGTACTTC
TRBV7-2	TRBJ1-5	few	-	CASSPYNQPQHF	TGTGCCAGCAGCCCATACAATCAGCCCCAGCATTTT
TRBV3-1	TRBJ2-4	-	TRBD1	CASSQEGTGRIKYF	TGTGCCAGCAGCCAAGAAGGGACAGGTCGCATTAAGTACTTC